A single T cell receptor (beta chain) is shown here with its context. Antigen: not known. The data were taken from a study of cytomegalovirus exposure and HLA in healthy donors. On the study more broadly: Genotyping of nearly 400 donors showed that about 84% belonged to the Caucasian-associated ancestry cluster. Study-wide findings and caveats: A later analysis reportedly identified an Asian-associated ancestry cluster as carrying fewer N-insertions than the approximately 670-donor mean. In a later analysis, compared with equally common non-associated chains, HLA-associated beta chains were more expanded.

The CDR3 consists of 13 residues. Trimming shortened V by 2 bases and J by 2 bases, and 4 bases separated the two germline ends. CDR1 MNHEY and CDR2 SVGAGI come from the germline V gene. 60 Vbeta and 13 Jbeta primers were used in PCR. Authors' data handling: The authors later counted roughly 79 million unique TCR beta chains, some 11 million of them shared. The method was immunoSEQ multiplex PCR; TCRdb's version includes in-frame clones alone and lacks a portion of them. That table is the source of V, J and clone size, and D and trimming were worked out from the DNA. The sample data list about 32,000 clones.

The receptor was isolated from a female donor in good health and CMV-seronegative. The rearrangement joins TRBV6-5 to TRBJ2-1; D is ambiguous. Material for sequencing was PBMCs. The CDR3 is CASSYTTYNEQFF. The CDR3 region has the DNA TGTGCCAGCAGTTACACTACCTACAATGAGCAGTTCTTC.